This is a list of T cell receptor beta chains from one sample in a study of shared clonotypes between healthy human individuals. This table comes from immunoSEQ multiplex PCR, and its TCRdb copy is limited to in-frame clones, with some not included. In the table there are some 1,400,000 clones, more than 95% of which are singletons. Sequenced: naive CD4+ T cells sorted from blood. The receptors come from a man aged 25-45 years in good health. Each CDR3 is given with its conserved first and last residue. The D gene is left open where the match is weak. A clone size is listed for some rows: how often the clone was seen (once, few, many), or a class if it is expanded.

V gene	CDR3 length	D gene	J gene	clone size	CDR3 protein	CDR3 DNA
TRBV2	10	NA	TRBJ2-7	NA	CASISNEQYF	TGTGCCAGCATAAGCAACGAGCAGTACTTC
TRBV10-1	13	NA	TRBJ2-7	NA	CASSAGSSYEQYF	TGCGCCAGCAGCGCCGGATCCTCGTACGAGCAGTACTTC
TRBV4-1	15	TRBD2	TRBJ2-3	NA	CASQKTSGNTDTQYF	TGCGCCAGCCAAAAGACTAGCGGGAACACAGATACGCAGTATTTT
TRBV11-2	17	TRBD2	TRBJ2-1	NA	CASSLDLVGRARGEQFF	TGTGCCAGCAGCTTAGATCTCGTCGGGAGGGCCAGAGGTGAGCAGTTCTTC
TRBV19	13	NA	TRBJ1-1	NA	CASSIGRSYKAFF	TGTGCCAGTAGTATTGGCAGGAGCTATAAAGCTTTCTTT
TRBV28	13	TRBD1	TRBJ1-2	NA	CASSLTGGFGYTF	TGTGCCAGCAGTTTAACAGGGGGTTTTGGCTACACCTTC
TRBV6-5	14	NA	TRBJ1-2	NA	CASSYIPANYGYTF	TGTGCCAGCAGTTACATCCCCGCTAACTATGGCTACACCTTC
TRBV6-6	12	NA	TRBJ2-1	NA	CASERGFNEQFF	TGTGCCAGCGAGAGGGGGTTCAATGAGCAGTTCTTC
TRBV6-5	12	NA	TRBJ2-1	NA	CASSWRGNEQFF	TGTGCCAGCAGTTGGAGGGGCAATGAGCAGTTCTTC
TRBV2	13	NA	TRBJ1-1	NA	CASSARVRGEAFF	TGTGCCAGCAGTGCGAGGGTACGCGGTGAAGCTTTCTTT
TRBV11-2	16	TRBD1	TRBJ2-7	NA	CASSLARGQAYYEQYF	TGTGCCAGCAGCTTAGCCCGGGGACAGGCATACTACGAGCAGTACTTC
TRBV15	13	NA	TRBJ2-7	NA	CATSRGQVYEQYF	TGTGCCACCAGCAGAGGGCAGGTCTACGAGCAGTACTTC
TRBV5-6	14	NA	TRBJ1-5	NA	CASSFGTSVQPQHF	TGTGCCAGCAGCTTTGGGACATCGGTGCAGCCCCAGCATTTT
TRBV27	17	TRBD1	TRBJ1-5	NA	CASSPRTGRVGNQPQHF	TGTGCCAGCAGTCCCCGGACAGGGCGGGTCGGCAATCAGCCCCAGCATTTT
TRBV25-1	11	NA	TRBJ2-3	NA	CASHGSDTQYF	TGTGCCAGCCATGGGTCAGATACGCAGTATTTT
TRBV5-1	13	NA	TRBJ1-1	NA	CASSLAGFGEAFF	TGCGCCAGCAGCTTGGCAGGGTTTGGTGAAGCTTTCTTT
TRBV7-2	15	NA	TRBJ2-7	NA	CASSFFSGLSYEQYF	TGTGCCAGCAGCTTTTTTAGTGGACTCTCCTACGAGCAGTACTTC
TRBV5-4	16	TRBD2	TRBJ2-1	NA	CASSLDGTSGYNEQFF	TGTGCCAGCAGCTTGGACGGGACTAGCGGCTACAATGAGCAGTTCTTC
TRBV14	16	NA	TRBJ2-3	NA	CASSFTLRSSTDTQYF	TGTGCCAGCAGCTTCACTCTAAGGAGCTCCACAGATACGCAGTATTTT
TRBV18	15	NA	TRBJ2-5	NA	CASSPRFREWETQYF	TGTGCCAGCTCACCACGGTTCCGGGAGTGGGAGACCCAGTACTTC
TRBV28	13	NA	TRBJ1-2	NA	CASSLRPNYGYTF	TGTGCCAGCAGTTTGAGACCAAACTATGGCTACACCTTC
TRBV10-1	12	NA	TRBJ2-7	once	CASSAGGYEQYF	TGCGCCAGCAGTGCAGGGGGGTACGAGCAGTACTTC
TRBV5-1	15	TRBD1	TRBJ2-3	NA	CASRYTGTGSDTQYF	TGCGCCAGCAGATACACCGGGACAGGGTCAGATACGCAGTATTTT
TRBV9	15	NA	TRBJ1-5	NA	CASSTGGASNQPQHF	TGTGCCAGCAGCACCGGGGGGGCTAGCAATCAGCCCCAGCATTTT
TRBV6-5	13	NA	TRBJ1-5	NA	CASSTGPGQPQHF	TGTGCCAGCAGTACAGGGCCAGGTCAGCCCCAGCATTTT
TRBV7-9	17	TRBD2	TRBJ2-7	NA	CASSGGAGGPVHYEQYF	TGTGCCAGCAGCGGAGGGGCGGGAGGGCCGGTCCACTACGAGCAGTACTTC
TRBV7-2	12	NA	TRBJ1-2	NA	CASSLTSYGYTF	TGTGCCAGCAGCTTGACCAGCTATGGCTACACCTTC
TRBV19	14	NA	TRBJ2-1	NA	CASTHGGFYNEQFF	TGTGCCAGTACCCATGGCGGGTTCTACAATGAGCAGTTCTTC
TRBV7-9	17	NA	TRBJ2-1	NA	CASSLGDRFKGYNEQFF	TGTGCCAGCAGCTTAGGAGACAGGTTCAAGGGCTACAATGAGCAGTTCTTC
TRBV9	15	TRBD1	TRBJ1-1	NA	CASSATSRGLTEAFF	TGTGCCAGCAGCGCCACTTCCAGGGGGCTCACTGAAGCTTTCTTT
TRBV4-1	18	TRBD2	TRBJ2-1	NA	CASSQTILGLVEYNEQFF	TGCGCCAGCAGCCAAACCATATTGGGACTAGTAGAGTACAATGAGCAGTTCTTC
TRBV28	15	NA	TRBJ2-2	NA	CASSLRFGLPGELFF	TGTGCCAGCAGTTTAAGGTTTGGGCTCCCCGGGGAGCTGTTTTTT
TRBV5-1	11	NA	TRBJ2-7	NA	CASRGSGEQYF	TGCGCCAGTAGGGGGAGCGGCGAGCAGTACTTC
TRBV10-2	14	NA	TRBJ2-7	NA	CASRASGAIHEQYF	TGCGCCAGCAGGGCTTCGGGGGCGATTCACGAGCAGTACTTC
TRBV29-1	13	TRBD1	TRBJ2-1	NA	CSSPGTGYNEQFF	TGCAGCTCACCCGGGACAGGGTACAATGAGCAGTTCTTC
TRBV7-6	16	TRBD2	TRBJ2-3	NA	CASSFGPAGVTDTQYF	TGTGCCAGCAGCTTCGGTCCAGCGGGAGTGACAGATACGCAGTATTTT
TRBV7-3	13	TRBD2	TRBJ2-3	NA	CASSSGSGDTQYF	TGTGCCAGCAGTAGCGGGAGCGGAGATACGCAGTATTTT
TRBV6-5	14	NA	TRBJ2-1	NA	CASSYFSLGSEQFF	TGTGCCAGCAGTTACTTTAGTTTGGGCTCTGAGCAGTTCTTC
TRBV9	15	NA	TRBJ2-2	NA	CASSVVGTPTGELFF	TGTGCCAGCAGCGTAGTGGGGACCCCCACCGGGGAGCTGTTTTTT
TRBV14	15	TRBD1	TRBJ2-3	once	CASSPRQGWTDTQYF	TGTGCCAGCAGCCCTCGACAGGGTTGGACAGATACGCAGTATTTT
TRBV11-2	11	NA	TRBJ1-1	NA	CASSHNTEAFF	TGTGCCAGCAGCCACAACACTGAAGCTTTCTTT
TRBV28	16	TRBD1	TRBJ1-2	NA	CASSSPGTGLRNGYTF	TGTGCCAGCAGTTCACCCGGGACAGGGTTAAGGAATGGCTACACCTTC
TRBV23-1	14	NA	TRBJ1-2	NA	CASSQPGLSDGYTF	TGCGCCAGCAGTCAACCGGGACTCTCTGATGGCTACACCTTC
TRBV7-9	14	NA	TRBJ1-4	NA	CASSPEVRGEKLFF	TGTGCCAGCAGCCCAGAGGTACGCGGTGAAAAACTGTTTTTT
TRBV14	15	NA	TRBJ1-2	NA	CASSQQDRRGYGYTF	TGTGCCAGCAGCCAACAAGACAGGCGAGGCTATGGCTACACCTTC
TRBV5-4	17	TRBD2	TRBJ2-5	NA	CASSLGLAGGSQETQYF	TGTGCCAGCAGCCTGGGACTAGCGGGAGGGTCACAAGAGACCCAGTACTTC
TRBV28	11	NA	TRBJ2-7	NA	CASSSPNEQYF	TGTGCCAGCAGTTCCCCAAACGAGCAGTACTTC
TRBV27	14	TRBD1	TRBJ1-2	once	CASGGQGTYYGYTF	TGTGCCAGCGGGGGACAGGGGACCTACTATGGCTACACCTTC
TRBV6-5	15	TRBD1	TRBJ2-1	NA	CASRITGGTYNEQFF	TGTGCCAGCAGAATAACAGGGGGCACCTACAATGAGCAGTTCTTC
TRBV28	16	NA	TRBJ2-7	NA	CASYESSGGNSYEQYF	TGTGCCAGCTATGAAAGTAGCGGAGGGAACTCCTACGAGCAGTACTTC
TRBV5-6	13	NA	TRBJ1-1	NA	CASSLGLGAEAFF	TGTGCCAGCAGCTTGGGGCTCGGGGCTGAAGCTTTCTTT
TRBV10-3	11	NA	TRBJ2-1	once	CAISEYNEQFF	TGTGCCATCAGTGAATACAATGAGCAGTTCTTC
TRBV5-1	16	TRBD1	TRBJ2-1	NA	CASSILGQGGYNEQFF	TGCGCCAGCAGCATTTTGGGACAGGGGGGCTACAATGAGCAGTTCTTC
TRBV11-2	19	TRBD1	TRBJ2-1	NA	CASSPRQGVSQTSYNEQFF	TGTGCCAGCAGCCCAAGACAGGGGGTTTCCCAAACTAGCTACAATGAGCAGTTCTTC
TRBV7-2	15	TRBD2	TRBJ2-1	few	CASSPGLAAYNEQFF	TGTGCCAGCAGCCCGGGACTAGCGGCCTACAATGAGCAGTTCTTC
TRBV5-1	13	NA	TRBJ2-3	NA	CASKPGLGDTQYF	TGCGCCAGCAAGCCGGGCCTCGGGGATACGCAGTATTTT
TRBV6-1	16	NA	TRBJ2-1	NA	CASSGLGAVSYNEQFF	TGTGCCAGCAGTGGTTTAGGGGCCGTCTCCTACAATGAGCAGTTCTTC
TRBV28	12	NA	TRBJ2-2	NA	CASGLLTGELFF	TGTGCCAGCGGATTACTTACCGGGGAGCTGTTTTTT
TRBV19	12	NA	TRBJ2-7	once	CASKGFSYEQYF	TGTGCCAGTAAGGGATTCTCCTACGAGCAGTACTTC